This T cell receptor beta chain is drawn from a study of blood T cell repertoires in COVID-19. Overall study: Specimens from acute and convalescent COVID-19 originated in the United States, Italy and Spain. Sample material is recorded as cDNA or gDNA derived from T cells, B-cell-depleted T cells, or PBMCs.

Self-reported history from a screening survey and questionnaire set each donor's cohort. Donors of Cohort 3 who recovered were those that had two negative PCRs, clearance, or symptom resolution. Germline CDR1 is MNHNS and CDR2 is SASEGT. CDR3 length: 15 residues. V was shortened by 3 bases and J by 4 bases, with 15 bases between the two germline ends. Profiling relied on immunoSEQ multiplex PCR, and the TCRdb table lists in-frame clones only, not all of them. The sample has around 450,000 clones, around 87% seen once. The specimen was PBMCs or T cells enriched from blood (not recorded which). The TCR originated in a woman younger than 35 who had recovered from COVID-19. V is TRBV6-1 and J is TRBJ1-1, with D possibly being TRBD1 (5 bases). The CDR3: CASSEQAVGGTEAFF. In DNA form, the CDR3 reads TGTGCCAGCAGTGAGCAGGCCGTGGGGGGCACTGAAGCTTTCTTT.